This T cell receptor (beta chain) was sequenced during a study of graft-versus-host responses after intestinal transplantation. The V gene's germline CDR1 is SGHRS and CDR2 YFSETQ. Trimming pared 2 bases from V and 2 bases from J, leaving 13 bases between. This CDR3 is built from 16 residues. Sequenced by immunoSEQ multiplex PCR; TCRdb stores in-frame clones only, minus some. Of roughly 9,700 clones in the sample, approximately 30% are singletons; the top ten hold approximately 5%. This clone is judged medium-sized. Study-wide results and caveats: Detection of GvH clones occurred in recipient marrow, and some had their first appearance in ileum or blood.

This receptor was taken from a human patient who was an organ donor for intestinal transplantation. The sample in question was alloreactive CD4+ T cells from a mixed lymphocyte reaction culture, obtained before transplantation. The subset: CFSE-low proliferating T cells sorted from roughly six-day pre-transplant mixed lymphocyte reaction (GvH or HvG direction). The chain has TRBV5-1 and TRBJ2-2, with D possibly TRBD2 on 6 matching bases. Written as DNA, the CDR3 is TGCGCCAGCAGCTTAAACCCCGGGACTAACACCGGGGAGCTGTTTTTT. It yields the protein CASSLNPGTNTGELFF.